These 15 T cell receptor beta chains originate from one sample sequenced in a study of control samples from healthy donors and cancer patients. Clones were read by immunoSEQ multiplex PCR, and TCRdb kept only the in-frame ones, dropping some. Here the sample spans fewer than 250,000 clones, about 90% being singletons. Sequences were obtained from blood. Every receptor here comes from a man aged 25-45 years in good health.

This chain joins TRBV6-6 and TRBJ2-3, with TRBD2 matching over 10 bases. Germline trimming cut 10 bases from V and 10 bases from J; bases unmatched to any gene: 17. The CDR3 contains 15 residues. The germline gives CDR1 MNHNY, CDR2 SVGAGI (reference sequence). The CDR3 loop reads CATSVERGGVSAQYF. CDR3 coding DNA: TGTGCCACCTCTGTGGAGCGGGGGGGGGTCTCCGCGCAGTATTTT.

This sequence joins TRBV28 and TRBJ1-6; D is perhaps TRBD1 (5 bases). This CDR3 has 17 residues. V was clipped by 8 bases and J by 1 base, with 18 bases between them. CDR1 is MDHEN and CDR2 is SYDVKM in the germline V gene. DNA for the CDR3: TGTGCCAGCTCCGGCAGGGACGCCTTATCCTATAATTCACCCCTCCACTTT. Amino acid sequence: CASSGRDALSYNSPLHF.

The CDR3 loop is CASSPLASSGNTIYF. Written as DNA, the CDR3 is TGTGCCAGCAGCCCCCTGGCGAGCTCTGGAAACACCATATATTTT. V is TRBV5-6 and J is TRBJ1-3; the D is unclear. Between the trimmed V and J ends, which lost 4 bases and 0 bases, there was a span of 11 bases. Per the germline V gene, CDR1 is SGHDT and CDR2 is YYEEEE. The CDR3 consists of 15 residues.

The CDR3 here is CASSREAAQVEQYF. The CDR3 bases are TGCGCCAGCAGCCGTGAGGCTGCTCAGGTCGAGCAGTACTTC. The chain couples TRBV4-1 to TRBJ2-7; no definite D call. The CDR3 is 14 residues long. V gave up 4 bases and J gave up 6 bases, with 16 bases separating them. Germline V gene data show CDR1 as MGHRA and CDR2 as YSYEKL.

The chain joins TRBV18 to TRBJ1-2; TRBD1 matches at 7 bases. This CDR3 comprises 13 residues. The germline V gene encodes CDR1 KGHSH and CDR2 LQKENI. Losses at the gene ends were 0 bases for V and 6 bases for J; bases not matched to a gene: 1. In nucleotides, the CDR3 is TGTGCCAGCTCACCACCGACAGGGAATGGCTACACCTTC. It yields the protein CASSPPTGNGYTF. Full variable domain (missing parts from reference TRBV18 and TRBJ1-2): NAGVMQNPRHLVRRRGQEARLRCSPMKGHSHVYWYRQLPEEGLKFMVYLQKENIIDESGMPKERFSAEFPKEGPSILRIQQVVRGDSAAYFCASSPPTGNGYTFGSGTRLTVV.

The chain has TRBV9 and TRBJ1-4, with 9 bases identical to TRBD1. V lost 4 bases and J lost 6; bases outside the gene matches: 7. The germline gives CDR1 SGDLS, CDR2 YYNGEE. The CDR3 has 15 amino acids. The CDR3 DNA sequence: TGTGCCAGCAGCAGCAGACAGGGGGTTGATGAAAAACTGTTTTTT. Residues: CASSSRQGVDEKLFF.

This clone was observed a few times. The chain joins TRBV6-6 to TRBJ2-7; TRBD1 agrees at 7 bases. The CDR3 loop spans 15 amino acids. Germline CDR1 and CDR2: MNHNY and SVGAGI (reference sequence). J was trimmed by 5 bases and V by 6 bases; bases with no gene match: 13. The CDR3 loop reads CASRMPDRMFDEQYF. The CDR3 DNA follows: TGTGCCAGCAGAATGCCGGACAGGATGTTCGACGAGCAGTACTTC.

CDR3 DNA: TGTGCCAGCTTCGATGGGGCTTCCGGAAACACCATATATTTT. This encodes CASFDGASGNTIYF. The chain carries TRBV2 and TRBJ1-3; D might be TRBD1 (5 bases). Trimming stripped 8 bases from V and 4 bases from J, with 15 bases between. The CDR3 is 14 residues long. Looked up from germline, CDR1 is SNHLY and CDR2 is FYNNEI.

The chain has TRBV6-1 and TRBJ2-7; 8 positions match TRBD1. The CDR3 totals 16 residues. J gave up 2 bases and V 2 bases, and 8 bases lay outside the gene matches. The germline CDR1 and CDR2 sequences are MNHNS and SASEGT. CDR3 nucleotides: TGTGCCAGCAGTGAACCTCCCCGACAGGGGACCTACGAGCAGTACTTC. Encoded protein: CASSEPPRQGTYEQYF.

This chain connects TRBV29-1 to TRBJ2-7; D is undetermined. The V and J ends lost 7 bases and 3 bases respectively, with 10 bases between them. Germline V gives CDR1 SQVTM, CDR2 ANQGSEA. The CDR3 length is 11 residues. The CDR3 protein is CSGSNYYEQYF. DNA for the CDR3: TGCAGCGGTTCGAACTACTACGAGCAGTACTTC.

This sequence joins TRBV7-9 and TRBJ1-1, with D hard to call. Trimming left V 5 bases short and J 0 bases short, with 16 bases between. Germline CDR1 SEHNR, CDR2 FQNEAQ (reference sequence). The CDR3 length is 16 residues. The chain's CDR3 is CASSEELTVMNTEAFF. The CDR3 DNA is TGTGCCAGCAGCGAAGAGCTCACGGTGATGAACACTGAAGCTTTCTTT.

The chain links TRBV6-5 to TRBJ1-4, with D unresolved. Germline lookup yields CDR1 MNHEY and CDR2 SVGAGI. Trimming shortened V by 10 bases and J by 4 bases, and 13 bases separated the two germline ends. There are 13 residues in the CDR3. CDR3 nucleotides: TGTGCCACCCAGAAGGACGGTAATGAAAAACTGTTTTTT. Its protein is CATQKDGNEKLFF.

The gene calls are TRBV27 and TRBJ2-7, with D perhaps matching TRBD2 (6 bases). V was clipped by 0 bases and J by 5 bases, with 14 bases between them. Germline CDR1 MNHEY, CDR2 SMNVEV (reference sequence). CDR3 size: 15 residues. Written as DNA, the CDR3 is TGTGCCAGCAGTTTATCAGGTCTAGCGTGGAACGAGCAGTACTTC. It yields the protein CASSLSGLAWNEQYF.

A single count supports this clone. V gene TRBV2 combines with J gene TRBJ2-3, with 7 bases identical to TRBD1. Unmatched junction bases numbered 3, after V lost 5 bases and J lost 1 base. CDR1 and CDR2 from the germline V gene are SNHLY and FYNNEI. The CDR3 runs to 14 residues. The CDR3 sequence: CASSPGTGTDTQYF. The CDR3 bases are TGTGCCAGCAGTCCCGGGACAGGCACAGATACGCAGTATTTT. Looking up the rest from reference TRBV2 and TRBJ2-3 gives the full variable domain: EPEVTQTPSHQVTQMGQEVILRCVPISNHLYFYWYRQILGQKVEFLVSFYNNEISEKSEIFDDQFSVERPDGSNFTLKIRSTKLEDSAMYFCASSPGTGTDTQYFGPGTRLTVL.

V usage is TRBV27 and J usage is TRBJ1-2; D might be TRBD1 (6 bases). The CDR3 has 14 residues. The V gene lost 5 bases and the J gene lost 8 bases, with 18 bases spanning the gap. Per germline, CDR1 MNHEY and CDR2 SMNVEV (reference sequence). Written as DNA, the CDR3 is TGTGCCAGCAGTACATGGAGAGGGGGAGAAGGCTACACCTTC. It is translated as CASSTWRGGEGYTF.